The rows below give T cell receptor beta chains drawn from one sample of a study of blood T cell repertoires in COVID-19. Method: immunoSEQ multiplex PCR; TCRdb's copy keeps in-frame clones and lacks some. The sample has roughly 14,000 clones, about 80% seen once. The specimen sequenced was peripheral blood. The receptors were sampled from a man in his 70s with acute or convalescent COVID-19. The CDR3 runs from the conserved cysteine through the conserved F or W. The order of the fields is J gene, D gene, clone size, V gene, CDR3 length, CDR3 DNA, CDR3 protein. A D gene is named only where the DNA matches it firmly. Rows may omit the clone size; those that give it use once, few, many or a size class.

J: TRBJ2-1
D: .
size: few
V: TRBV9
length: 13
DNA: TGTGCCAGCAGCGGGAGTCCCTCCCATGAGCAGTTCTTC
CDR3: CASSGSPSHEQFF

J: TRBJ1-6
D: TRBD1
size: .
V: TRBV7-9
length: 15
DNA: TGTGCCAGCAGCACGGACAGGGTAAATAATTCACCCCTCCACTTT
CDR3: CASSTDRVNNSPLHF

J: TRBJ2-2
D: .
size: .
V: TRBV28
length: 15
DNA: TGTGCCAGCAGTCCCCCTACGGTTCGCACCGGGGAGCTGTTTTTT
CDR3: CASSPPTVRTGELFF

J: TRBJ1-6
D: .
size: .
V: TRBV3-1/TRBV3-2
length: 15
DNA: TGTGCCAGCAGCCTAGGAAAACAGCCCCGGTCACCCCTCCACTTT
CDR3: CASSLGKQPRSPLHF

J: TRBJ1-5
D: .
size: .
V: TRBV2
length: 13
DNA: TGTGCCAGCGGAGACAGGTCCCATCAGCCCCAGCATTTT
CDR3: CASGDRSHQPQHF

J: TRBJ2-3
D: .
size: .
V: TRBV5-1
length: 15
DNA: TGCGCCAGCAGCTTGGCAGGGGTCGGCACAGATACGCAGTATTTT
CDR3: CASSLAGVGTDTQYF

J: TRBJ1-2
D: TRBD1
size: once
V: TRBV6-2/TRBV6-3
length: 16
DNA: TGTGCCAGCAGTCGACAGGGAAAGGCCGCCAACTATGGCTACACCTTC
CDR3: CASSRQGKAANYGYTF

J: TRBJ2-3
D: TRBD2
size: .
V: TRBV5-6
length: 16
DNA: TGTGCCAGCACGAGCGGGAGGGAGAAATTCAAGGATACGCAGTATTTT
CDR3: CASTSGREKFKDTQYF

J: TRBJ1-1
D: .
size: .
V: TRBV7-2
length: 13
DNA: TGTGCCAGCAGTTATCAGGGTCGCACTGAAGCTTTCTTT
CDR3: CASSYQGRTEAFF

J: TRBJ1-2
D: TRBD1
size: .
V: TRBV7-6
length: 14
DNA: TGTGCCAGCAGTCCGGGACAGGGATTCTATGGCTACACCTTC
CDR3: CASSPGQGFYGYTF

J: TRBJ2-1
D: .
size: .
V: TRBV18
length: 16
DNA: TGTGCCAGCTCACCACCGACCAGGGGTCCCTACAATGAGCAGTTCTTC
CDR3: CASSPPTRGPYNEQFF

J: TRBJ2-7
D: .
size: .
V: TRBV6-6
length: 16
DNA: TGTGCCAGCAGCATAACCACAGGGAGCGTTGACTACGAGCAGTACTTC
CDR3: CASSITTGSVDYEQYF

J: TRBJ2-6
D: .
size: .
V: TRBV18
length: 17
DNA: TGTGCCAGCTCACCACTAGGACTGTTCTCTGGGGCCAACGTCCTGACTTTC
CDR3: CASSPLGLFSGANVLTF

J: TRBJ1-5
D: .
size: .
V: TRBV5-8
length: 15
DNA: TGTGCCAGCAGCTTGGCCGGGACACTCAATCAGCCCCAGCATTTT
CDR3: CASSLAGTLNQPQHF

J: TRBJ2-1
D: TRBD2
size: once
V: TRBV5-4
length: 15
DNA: TGTGCCAGCAGCCCTTTAGCGGGACCGGGCAATGAGCAGTTCTTC
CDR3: CASSPLAGPGNEQFF

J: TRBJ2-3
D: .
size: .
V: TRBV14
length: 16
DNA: TGTGCCAGCAGCCAGGGCCAGGGTGGTGATACAGATACGCAGTATTTT
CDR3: CASSQGQGGDTDTQYF

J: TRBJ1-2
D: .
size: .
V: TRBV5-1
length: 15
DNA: TGCGCCAGCAGCGCTACAGGGAGGGGGAACTATGGCTACACCTTC
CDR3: CASSATGRGNYGYTF

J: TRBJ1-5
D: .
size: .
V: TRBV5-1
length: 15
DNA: TGCGCCAGCAGCTACGGAGGAGGTGGCAATCAGCCCCAGCATTTT
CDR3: CASSYGGGGNQPQHF

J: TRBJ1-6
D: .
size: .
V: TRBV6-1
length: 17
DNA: TGTGCCAGCAGTGAAGACGTGGGGAGATCCTATAATTCACCCCTCCACTTT
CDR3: CASSEDVGRSYNSPLHF

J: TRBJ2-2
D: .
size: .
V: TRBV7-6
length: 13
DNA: TGTGCCAGCAGCTTAGACACGACCGGGGAGCTGTTTTTT
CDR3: CASSLDTTGELFF

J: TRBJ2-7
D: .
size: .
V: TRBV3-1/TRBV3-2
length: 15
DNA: TGTGCCAGCAGCCCCCTGACTAGAAGCTCCTACGAGCAGTACTTC
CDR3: CASSPLTRSSYEQYF

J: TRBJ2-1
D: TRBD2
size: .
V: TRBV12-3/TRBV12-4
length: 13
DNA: TGTGCCAGCAGTCTTATAGCGGGGAACGAGCAGTTCTTC
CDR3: CASSLIAGNEQFF

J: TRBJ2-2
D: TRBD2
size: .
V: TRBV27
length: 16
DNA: TGTGCCAGCAGTTTTTTGGGGGAGGGAGGTACCGGGGAGCTGTTTTTT
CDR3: CASSFLGEGGTGELFF

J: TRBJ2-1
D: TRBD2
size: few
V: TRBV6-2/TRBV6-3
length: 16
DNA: TGTGCCAGCAGTTCGGGACTAGCGGGGGGGTATTATGAGCAGTTCTTC
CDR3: CASSSGLAGGYYEQFF

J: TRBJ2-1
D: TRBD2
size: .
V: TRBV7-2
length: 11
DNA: TGTGCCAGCGGGACTAGATGGGAGCAGTTCTTC
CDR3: CASGTRWEQFF

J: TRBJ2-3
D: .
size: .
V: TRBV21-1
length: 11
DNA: TGTGCCAGTCCAAGGGGGGATACGCAGTATTTT
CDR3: CASPRGDTQYF

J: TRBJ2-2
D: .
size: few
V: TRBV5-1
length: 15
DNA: TGCGCCAGCAAGGTAGTGGCGGATTACACCGGGGAGCTGTTTTTT
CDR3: CASKVVADYTGELFF

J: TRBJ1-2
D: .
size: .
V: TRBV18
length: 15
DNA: TGTGCCAGCTCACCCCTGCGGGGCGAAAACTATGGCTACACCTTC
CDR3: CASSPLRGENYGYTF

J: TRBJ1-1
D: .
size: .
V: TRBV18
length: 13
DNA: TGTGCCAGCTCACCGGCGGCGGGCACTGAAGCTTTCTTT
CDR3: CASSPAAGTEAFF

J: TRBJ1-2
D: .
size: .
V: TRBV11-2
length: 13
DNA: TGTGCCAGCAGCTTAGGAGGCGGTGGTGGCTACACCTTC
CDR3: CASSLGGGGGYTF

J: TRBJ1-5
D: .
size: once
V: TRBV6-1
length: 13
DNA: TGTGCCAGCAGTGAAGTTAACATTCAGCCCCAGCATTTT
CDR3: CASSEVNIQPQHF

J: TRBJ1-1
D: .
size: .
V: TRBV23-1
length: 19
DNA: TGCCCCACCACTCAACTCTACCCCCCCGGGACACCCATGAACACTGAAGCTTTCTTT
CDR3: CPTTQLYPPGTPMNTEAFF

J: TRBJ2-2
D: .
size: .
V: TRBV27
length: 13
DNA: TGTGCCAGCAGTTACTTCCCGGGCGGGGAGCTGTTTTTT
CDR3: CASSYFPGGELFF

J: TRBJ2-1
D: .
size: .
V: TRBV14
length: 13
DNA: TGTGCCAGCAGCCTGACTAACCGGGACATCCAGTTCTTC
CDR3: CASSLTNRDIQFF

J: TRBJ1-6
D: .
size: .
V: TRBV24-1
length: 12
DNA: TGTGCCACCAGTGACGGGATTTCACCCCTCCACTTT
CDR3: CATSDGISPLHF

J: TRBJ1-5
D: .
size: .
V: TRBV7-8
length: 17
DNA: TGTGCCAGCAGCCCGGCGACTGGGGCCTATAGCAATCAGCCCCAGCATTTT
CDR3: CASSPATGAYSNQPQHF

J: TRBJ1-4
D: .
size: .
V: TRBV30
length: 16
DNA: TGTGCCTGGAGTGTACTTCGGGGGAGCACTAATGAAAAACTGTTTTTT
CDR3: CAWSVLRGSTNEKLFF

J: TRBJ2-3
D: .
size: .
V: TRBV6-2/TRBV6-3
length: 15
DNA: TGTGCCAGCAGTTACATCCCGGGATGGACAGATACGCAGTATTTT
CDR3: CASSYIPGWTDTQYF

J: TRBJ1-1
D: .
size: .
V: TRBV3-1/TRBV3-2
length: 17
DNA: TGTGCCAGCAGCCAAAAGGTCTGGGCGCCAGCGAACACTGAAGCTTTCTTT
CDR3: CASSQKVWAPANTEAFF

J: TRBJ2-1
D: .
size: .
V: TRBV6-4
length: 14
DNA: TGTGCCAGCAGTTTAACAGGGTATGTCGATGAGCAGTTCTTC
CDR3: CASSLTGYVDEQFF

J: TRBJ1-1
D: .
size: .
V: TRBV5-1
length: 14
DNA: TGCGCCAGCAGCTTGGACTCGGCAGGCACTGAAGCTTTCTTT
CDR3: CASSLDSAGTEAFF

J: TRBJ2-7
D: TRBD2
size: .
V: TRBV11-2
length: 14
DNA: TGTGCCAGCAGCTTGAGGGCGGGAGACCACGAGCAGTACTTC
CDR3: CASSLRAGDHEQYF

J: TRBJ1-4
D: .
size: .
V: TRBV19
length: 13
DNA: TGTGCCAGTAGGACGGTGGGGGCTGAAAAACTGTTTTTT
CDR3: CASRTVGAEKLFF

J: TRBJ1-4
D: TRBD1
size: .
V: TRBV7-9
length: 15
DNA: TGTGCCAGCAATGACAGGGGGGGCGGAGATGAAAAACTGTTTTTT
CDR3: CASNDRGGGDEKLFF

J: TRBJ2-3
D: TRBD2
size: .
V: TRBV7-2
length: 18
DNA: TGTGCCAGCAGCTTAGCGGGGGCCGGGGGGGTTAGCACAGATACGCAGTATTTT
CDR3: CASSLAGAGGVSTDTQYF

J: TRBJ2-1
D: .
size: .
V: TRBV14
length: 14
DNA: TGTGCCAGCAGCCAGGGCCGATCAAGCAATGAGCAGTTCTTC
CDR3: CASSQGRSSNEQFF